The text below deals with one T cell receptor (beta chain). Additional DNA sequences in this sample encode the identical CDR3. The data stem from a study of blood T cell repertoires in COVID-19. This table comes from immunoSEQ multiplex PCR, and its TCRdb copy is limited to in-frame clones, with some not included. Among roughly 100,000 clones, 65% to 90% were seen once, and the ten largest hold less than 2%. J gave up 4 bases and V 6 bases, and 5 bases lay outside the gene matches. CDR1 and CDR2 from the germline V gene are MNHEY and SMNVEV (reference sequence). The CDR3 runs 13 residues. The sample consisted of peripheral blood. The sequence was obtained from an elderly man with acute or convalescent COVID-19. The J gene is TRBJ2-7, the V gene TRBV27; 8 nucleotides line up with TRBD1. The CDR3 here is CASSPTGVYEQYF. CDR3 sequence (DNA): TGTGCCAGCAGCCCGACAGGGGTATACGAGCAGTACTTC.